This is a list of T cell receptor beta chains from one sample in a study of blood T cell repertoires in COVID-19. Method: immunoSEQ multiplex PCR; TCRdb's copy keeps in-frame clones and lacks some. The data contain 200,000 to 250,000 clones, about 90% of them singletons. Sequences were obtained from peripheral blood. All receptors derive from a man younger than 40 with COVID-19, enrolled during active disease. CDR3s leave out the opening cysteine and the closing phenylalanine or tryptophan. Each record gives: V gene, J gene, CDR3 protein.

>TRBV7-8|TRBJ2-7
ASSLSQLGGEQY
>TRBV5-1|TRBJ1-5
ASSLAGVTGQPQH
>TRBV20-1|TRBJ2-5
SASLAGTQETQY
>TRBV5-6|TRBJ2-3
ASSSERQGPTDTQY
>TRBV4-3|TRBJ1-6
ASSQGLGTVNSPLH
>TRBV19|TRBJ1-1
ASSMRGGTEAF
>TRBV5-1|TRBJ1-2
ASSLLTGANYGYT
>TRBV19|TRBJ2-5
ASSIWTEETQY
>TRBV9|TRBJ1-6
ASSAARTGGSPLH
>TRBV5-1|TRBJ1-6
ASSLEGGNSPLH
>TRBV27|TRBJ2-1
ASSPEGQVSSYNEQF
>TRBV2|TRBJ1-2
ASSEGQATYGYT
>TRBV6-6|TRBJ2-2
ASSPSRSTGELF
>TRBV5-6|TRBJ1-2
ASSSGQSYYGYT
>TRBV19|TRBJ1-5
ASSGQTYSNQPQH
>TRBV5-4|TRBJ2-7
ASSFTGYEQY
>TRBV11-2|TRBJ1-2
ASSLDRTGHGYT
>TRBV6-5|TRBJ1-2
ASSYGQGNYGYT
>TRBV7-2|TRBJ2-3
ASSPPDSRLGTDTQY
>TRBV2|TRBJ2-7
ASSKTSGSYEQY
>TRBV27|TRBJ1-2
ASSLFFGGVYGYT
>TRBV20-1|TRBJ1-2
SASWDRANYGYT
>TRBV7-2|TRBJ1-1
ASSLVVGLNTEAF
>TRBV6-5|TRBJ1-2
ASSWGPEYGYT
>TRBV2|TRBJ2-2
ASRAGAANTGELF
>TRBV28|TRBJ2-1
ASSGTGTSYLDEQF
>TRBV9|TRBJ2-2
ASSGGTGTGELF
>TRBV2|TRBJ2-7
ASWGQGAYEQY
>TRBV4-1|TRBJ1-5
ASSPDGTGYQPQH
>TRBV30|TRBJ1-5
AWSPGQGGRQPQH
>TRBV6-5|TRBJ2-1
ASSIRDRVGDEQF
>TRBV19|TRBJ1-6
ASSMSGQGNYNSPLH
>TRBV27|TRBJ2-7
ASRQQGSSEQY
>TRBV27|TRBJ1-1
ASTPTRFNTEAF
>TRBV5-6|TRBJ1-1
ASSFGTVAF
>TRBV27|TRBJ1-1
ASTGGGGTEAF
>TRBV11-2|TRBJ1-2
ASSLGTSGNYGYT
>TRBV6-5|TRBJ1-4
ASSYSFSLNEKLF
>TRBV18|TRBJ1-6
ASSPLGDNSPLH
>TRBV4-1|TRBJ2-1
ASSGRTKDTHNEQF
>TRBV4-3|TRBJ2-3
ASSQDAPLFAGGKDTQY
>TRBV28|TRBJ2-1
ASSSRFDNEQF
>TRBV24-1|TRBJ2-7
ATSDSGVGGSPSYEQY
>TRBV2|TRBJ1-5
ASRRGGGGSNQPQH
>TRBV7-3|TRBJ2-2
ASSLLGVGAANTGELF
>TRBV7-8|TRBJ2-3
ASSYWTSGSTDTQY
>TRBV14|TRBJ2-1
ASSKSTGTGNDEQF